A single sample gave rise to the 17 T cell receptor beta chains below, sequenced in a study of T cell responses to AZD1222 COVID-19 vaccine. Data came from immunoSEQ multiplex PCR; TCRdb stores just in-frame clones and leaves some out. The data show about 160,000 clones, 75% to 95% seen once. The sample here was peripheral blood, taken 28 days after the second AZD1222 dose. The receptors come from an adult who received the AZD1222 COVID-19 vaccine.

This clone appeared once. This sequence joins TRBV5-1 and TRBJ2-1; maybe TRBD2 (5 bases). The CDR3 spans 13 residues. From germline, CDR1 is SGHRS and CDR2 YFSETQ. Trimming shortened V by 0 bases and J by 6 bases, and 7 bases separated the two germline ends. The CDR3 DNA reads TGCGCCAGCAGCTTGGAACTAGTCAATGAGCAGTTCTTC. Translated, it gives CASSLELVNEQFF.

This sequence joins TRBV6-1 and TRBJ2-1, with 12 nucleotides matching TRBD2. After removal of 2 bases from V and 7 bases from J, the junction contained 0 bases not matched to a gene. Germline CDR1 MNHNS, CDR2 SASEGT. CDR3 length: 14 amino acids. For the CDR3, the DNA is TGTGCCAGCAGTGAACTAGCGGGAGGGAATGAGCAGTTCTTC. Translation gives CASSELAGGNEQFF.

The chain carries TRBV10-2 and TRBJ2-1; either TRBD1 or TRBD2 may supply D (5 bases each). Trimming pared 3 bases from V and 3 bases from J, leaving 9 bases between. This CDR3 has 14 amino acids. Germline V gene sequence: CDR1 WSHSY, CDR2 SAAADI. DNA for the CDR3: TGCGCCAGCAGTGACGGGACGAACTACAATGAGCAGTTCTTC. Translated, it gives CASSDGTNYNEQFF.

The rearrangement uses TRBV6-1 and TRBJ2-2; the match to TRBD1 covers 7 bases. The junction had 4 bases not matched to a gene; V was cut back by 2 bases and J by 1 base. The germline V gene encodes CDR1 MNHNS and CDR2 SASEGT. The CDR3 contains 16 residues. The CDR3 sequence: CASSEPAGGNTGELFF. Written as DNA, the CDR3 is TGTGCCAGCAGTGAACCGGCAGGGGGGAACACCGGGGAGCTGTTTTTT.

The chain is built from TRBV11-2 and TRBJ1-2; 9 bases match TRBD1. The CDR3 has 14 amino acids. With 5 bases clipped from V and 4 bases from J, the junction kept 5 bases outside the gene matches. Germline V gene sequence: CDR1 SGHAT, CDR2 FQNNGV. CDR3 residues: CASSRTGEFYGYTF. CDR3 DNA: TGTGCCAGCAGCCGGACAGGGGAATTCTATGGCTACACCTTC.

The chain employs TRBV27 and TRBJ2-4; TRBD2 might be the D (5 bases). The V gene lost 0 bases and the J gene lost 9 bases, with 12 bases spanning the gap. CDR1 and CDR2 (germline): MNHEY, SMNVEV (reference sequence). This CDR3 region has 14 residues. The CDR3 sequence: CASSLSRAPSIQYF. CDR3 in DNA: TGTGCCAGCAGTTTATCGCGGGCTCCCTCCATTCAGTACTTC.

This chain joins TRBV30 and TRBJ1-5, with 9 nucleotides matching TRBD1. Germline V gene data show CDR1 as GTSNPN and CDR2 as SVGIG (reference sequence). Trimming took 8 bases from V and 2 from J; bases not matched to a gene: 4. The CDR3 spans 13 residues. As DNA, the CDR3 is TGTGCCGGGACAGGGTGTGGCAATCAGCCCCAGCATTTT. This sequence encodes CAGTGCGNQPQHF. Drawing the rest from reference TRBV30 and TRBJ1-5, the complete variable domain is SQTIHQWPATLVQPVGSPLSLECTVEGTSNPNLYWYRQAAGRGLQLLFYSVGIGQISSEVPQNLSASRPQDRQFILSSKKLLLSDSGFYLCAGTGCGNQPQHFGDGTRLSIL.

The chain is built from TRBV19 and TRBJ2-3; 8 positions agree with TRBD2. V gave up 6 bases and J gave up 4 bases; unmatched junction bases: 15. The germline V gene encodes CDR1 LNHDA and CDR2 SQIVND (reference sequence). This CDR3 spans 17 amino acids. The CDR3 DNA follows: TGTGCCAGTAGCCCCCGGGGAGAGCGGGAGTCCCCAGATACGCAGTATTTT. This gives the protein CASSPRGERESPDTQYF.

This rearrangement joins TRBV7-9 to TRBJ1-1; a possible D gene is TRBD1 (5 bases). This CDR3 is built from 13 residues. The germline gives CDR1 SEHNR, CDR2 FQNEAQ (reference sequence). V was clipped by 4 bases and J by 6 bases, with 12 bases between them. The CDR3 sequence: CASSSTGVAEAFF. CDR3 coding DNA: TGTGCCAGCAGCTCAACGGGGGTGGCTGAAGCTTTCTTT.

This chain connects TRBV30 to TRBJ1-2, with D unclear. V was shortened by 0 bases and J by 7 bases, with 12 bases between the two germline ends. The germline V gene has CDR1 GTSNPN and CDR2 SVGIG (reference sequence). This CDR3 has 13 residues. The CDR3 loop reads CAWSVRGLSGYTF. In DNA, the CDR3 is TGTGCCTGGAGTGTACGGGGTTTGAGTGGCTACACCTTC.

This sequence joins TRBV29-1 and TRBJ1-2, with D perhaps TRBD1 (5 bases). V shed 5 bases and J shed 8 bases, with 18 bases lying between them. This CDR3 region has 13 residues. Germline CDR1 and CDR2: SQVTM and ANQGSEA. The CDR3 spells CSVTTRVPAGYTF. CDR3 DNA sequence: TGCAGCGTTACCACCAGGGTCCCGGCAGGCTACACCTTC. Complete variable domain (other parts from reference TRBV29-1 and TRBJ1-2): SAVISQKPSRDICQRGTSLTIQCQVDSQVTMMFWYRQQPGQSLTLIATANQGSEATYESGFVIDKFPISRPNLTFSTLTVSNMSPEDSSIYLCSVTTRVPAGYTFGSGTRLTVV.

J is TRBJ2-7 and V is TRBV5-1; TRBD2 agrees at 11 bases. The CDR3 has 17 amino acids. The ends lost 1 base at V and 3 bases at J; junction bases unmatched: 9. CDR1 and CDR2 from the germline V gene are SGHRS and YFSETQ. The CDR3: CASSLRGPLAGVYEQYF. The CDR3 nucleotides are TGCGCCAGCAGCTTGAGGGGACCACTAGCGGGAGTCTACGAGCAGTACTTC.

The table lists this clone with a few counts. This chain uses TRBV9 with TRBJ2-2; possible D gene TRBD1, 5 bases. V was clipped by 2 bases and J by 3 bases, with 8 bases between them. The CDR3 contains 14 residues. Germline V gene lookup returns CDR1 SGDLS and CDR2 YYNGEE. The CDR3 is CASSVQGYTGELFF. DNA of the CDR3: TGTGCCAGCAGCGTCCAGGGTTACACCGGGGAGCTGTTTTTT.

This clone occurred once. The chain carries TRBV6-1 and TRBJ1-6, with D uncertain. CDR1 MNHNS and CDR2 SASEGT come from the germline V gene. The CDR3 has 15 residues. Trimming left V 2 bases short and J 5 bases short, with 10 bases between. CDR3 protein: CASSESSGDNSPLHF. The CDR3 coding sequence is TGTGCCAGCAGTGAAAGTTCGGGAGATAATTCACCCCTCCACTTT.

The V gene is TRBV19, the J gene TRBJ2-1; 9 bases map to TRBD1. Germline V gene sequence: CDR1 LNHDA, CDR2 SQIVND (reference sequence). The CDR3 has 16 residues. V lost 5 bases, J lost 4 bases, and 9 bases stayed unmatched. The CDR3 sequence is CASSGSGTGPYNEQFF. The DNA of the CDR3 is TGTGCCAGTAGTGGTTCCGGGACAGGGCCTTACAATGAGCAGTTCTTC.

The chain links TRBV4-1 to TRBJ2-7, with 10 bases that match TRBD2. The CDR3 is made up of 16 amino acids. Unmatched junction bases numbered 4, after V lost 2 bases and J lost 0 bases. Germline V gives CDR1 MGHRA, CDR2 YSYEKL. CDR3 amino acids: CASSQIAGGPSYEQYF. The CDR3 DNA follows: TGCGCCAGCAGCCAAATAGCGGGAGGCCCCTCCTACGAGCAGTACTTC.

This chain joins TRBV6-5 and TRBJ2-1; 14 bases line up with TRBD2. After removal of 4 bases from V and 8 bases from J, the junction contained 4 bases not matched to a gene. This CDR3 comprises 15 residues. Germline values: CDR1 MNHEY, CDR2 SVGAGI. This chain's CDR3 is CASSLGTSGSDEQFF. CDR3 nucleotide sequence: TGTGCCAGCAGTTTGGGGACTAGCGGGAGTGATGAGCAGTTCTTC.